This entry is about one TCR beta chain. The junction does not match germline at one end; this may be a read error. Study members were between roughly 18 and 89 years old and lived in some 26 US regions. Each exposed participant met a COVID-19 case in the 2 weeks preceding study entry. The entry originates in a study of blood T cell repertoires in COVID-19. About the research overall: T cells, B-cell-depleted T cells, or PBMCs supplied cDNA or gDNA.

The CDR3 contains 14 residues. Germline loops: CDR1 SGHNT, CDR2 YYREEE (reference sequence). In the authors' workflow: Estimation of nucleated cell counts was performed using reference gene primer amplification. Clones were sequenced by immunoSEQ multiplex PCR, and TCRdb holds only the in-frame ones, with some missing. V and J calls and clone size are copied from that table; D and trimming were computed from the DNA. There are roughly 430,000 clones in the sample; 70% to 90% occur only once, and less than 1.5% lies in the top ten. This chain connects TRBV5-4 to TRBJ2-1; TRBD1 matches 8 bases. The sequence derives from a woman between 18 and 30 years old who had been exposed to COVID-19. Material: PBMCs or T cells enriched from blood (not recorded which). The CDR3 sequence: CASTLTGVSSEQFF. The CDR3, as DNA: TGTGCCAGCACCTTGACAGGGGTGAGTAGTGAGCAGTTCTTC.